This is a list of T cell receptor beta chains from one sample in a study of follicular helper T cells after annual influenza vaccination. TCRdb keeps only in-frame clones here, not all; method: immunoSEQ multiplex PCR. Of 11,000 to 15,000 clones in the sample, around 75% were seen once. This material consisted of CXCR5- memory CD4+ T cells sorted from blood, taken on the day of influenza vaccination. These receptors all stem from an adult who received the influenza vaccine. The CDR3 runs from the conserved cysteine through the conserved F or W. The order of the fields is D gene, clone size, J gene, V gene, CDR3 DNA, CDR3 protein. D genes are given only for firm matches. For some rows the clone size is stated as once, few or many, or as a class when expanded; others skip it.

>.|.|TRBJ2-5|TRBV7-9
TGTGCCAGCAGCCCTCCCGGGGGGCCTATGGAGACCCAGTACTTC
CASSPPGGPMETQYF
>.|.|TRBJ2-6|TRBV28
TGTGCCAGCAGTTTTGTGGGCTCTGGGGCCAACGTCCTGACTTTC
CASSFVGSGANVLTF
>TRBD1|.|TRBJ2-1|TRBV12-5
TGTGCTAGTGCGACAGGGTCCTACAATGAGCAGTTCTTC
CASATGSYNEQFF
>.|few|TRBJ2-7|TRBV19
TGTGCCAGTAGTATAAACGGCGGGATCGAGCAGTACTTC
CASSINGGIEQYF
>.|.|TRBJ2-7|TRBV6-6
TGTGCCAGCAGACCCCCTGGGGGGTACGAGCAGTACTTC
CASRPPGGYEQYF
>TRBD1|.|TRBJ2-7|TRBV7-9
TGTGCCAGCAGCTTGACAGGGGACGAGCAGTACTTC
CASSLTGDEQYF
>TRBD2|.|TRBJ2-1|TRBV7-2
TGTGCCAGCAGCTCCCAACCCGGGACTAGCCGGAATGAGCAGTTCTTC
CASSSQPGTSRNEQFF
>TRBD1|few|TRBJ1-6|TRBV7-9
TGTGCCAGCAGCTGGGGGGGACAGGGGTCTTCACCCCTCCACTTT
CASSWGGQGSSPLHF
>.|once|TRBJ1-1|TRBV2
TGTGCCAGCAGCGGTGGGGTAAAGAACACTGAAGCTTTCTTT
CASSGGVKNTEAFF
>.|.|TRBJ2-1|TRBV21-1
TGTGCCAGCAGCAAACACCGGGACTCGTCCTACAATGAGCAGTTCTTC
CASSKHRDSSYNEQFF
>TRBD1|.|TRBJ1-2|TRBV19
TGTGCCAGTAGTCCACGACAGGGCCCTGGCTACACCTTC
CASSPRQGPGYTF
>.|.|TRBJ2-7|TRBV21-1
TGTGCCAGCAGTTTCCGGGACAGGGAATACCACGAGCAGTACTTC
CASSFRDREYHEQYF
>.|.|TRBJ2-5|TRBV5-4
TGTGCCAGCAGCTTGGTTGGGTTCAGAGAGACCCAGTACTTC
CASSLVGFRETQYF
>.|.|TRBJ1-3|TRBV7-9
TGTGCCAGCAGCTCCGGGTCTTACTCTGGAAACACCATATATTTT
CASSSGSYSGNTIYF
>TRBD1|.|TRBJ1-2|TRBV5-1
TGCGCCAGCAGAAAGAGGTGGGACAGTCAAGTCTACACCTTC
CASRKRWDSQVYTF
>.|.|TRBJ2-7|TRBV29-1
TGCAGCGTAGGGCAGTGGGACTACGAGCAGTACTTC
CSVGQWDYEQYF
>.|.|TRBJ1-1|TRBV29-1
TGCAGCGTTGGACAGCCGAACACTGAAGCTTTCTTT
CSVGQPNTEAFF
>.|.|TRBJ2-5|TRBV11-2
TGTGCCAGCAGCAGCTACCAAGAGACCCAGTACTTC
CASSSYQETQYF
>.|.|TRBJ2-4|TRBV18
TGTGCCAGCTCACCTGGACAAGTAAACATTCAGTACTTC
CASSPGQVNIQYF
>TRBD1|.|TRBJ2-2|TRBV5-5
TGTGCCAGCAGCAAGGAGCGCCAGGGGGCGGCCGGGGAGCTGTTTTTT
CASSKERQGAAGELFF
>.|.|TRBJ2-3|TRBV5-1
TGCGCCAGCAGCGTGGGGGGCCTTGCGGATACGCAGTATTTT
CASSVGGLADTQYF
>.|.|TRBJ2-1|TRBV18
TGTGCCAGCTCACCACCAAAGGAGTCCTACAATGAGCAGTTCTTC
CASSPPKESYNEQFF
>TRBD1|.|TRBJ1-5|TRBV7-2
TGTGCCAGCAGCCCTAGAGGGACAGGGCAGAGCAATCAGCCCCAGCATTTT
CASSPRGTGQSNQPQHF
>TRBD1|once|TRBJ1-5|TRBV28
TGTGCCAGCAGTTTCCACCACCAAGACAGGGCTCAAAATCAGCCCCAGCATTTT
CASSFHHQDRAQNQPQHF
>.|.|TRBJ2-5|TRBV14
TGTGCCAGCAGCCAACTCAGGACCAGAACGGTTGAGACCCAGTACTTC
CASSQLRTRTVETQYF
>.|.|TRBJ1-1|TRBV19
TGTGCCAGTAGTATAGGGATAGGTCTTACCACTGAAGCTTTCTTT
CASSIGIGLTTEAFF
>TRBD2|.|TRBJ2-5|TRBV5-4
TGTGCCAGCAGCCTAACTAGCGGGGGCCAAGAGACCCAGTACTTC
CASSLTSGGQETQYF
>.|once|TRBJ2-2|TRBV6-5
TGTGCCAGCAGGCAAGGATTAGGCGGGGAGCTGTTTTTT
CASRQGLGGELFF
>TRBD2|.|TRBJ2-4|TRBV28
TGTGCCAGCAGTTTACCTAGCGGGGGCCCTAACATTCAGTACTTC
CASSLPSGGPNIQYF